Listed below are T cell receptor beta chains from one sample, sequenced in a study of identical twins. TCRdb re-called the 5' RACE reads with MiXCR, one entry per CDR3 protein. The table has about 200,000 distinct CDR3 sequences, more than 9% seen once. The material sequenced was memory T cells sorted from blood. These receptors originate from a man aged 45-60 years in good health. The CDR3 runs from the conserved cysteine through the conserved F or W. The order of the fields is V gene, D gene, J gene, clone size, CDR3 DNA, CDR3 protein. The D gene is left open where the match is weak. The size field is filled for only some rows; it gives once, few, many or a size class.

TRBV12-3/TRBV12-4	.	TRBJ2-2	many	TGTGCCAGCAGTTTAAAGACTACCACCGGGGAGCTGTTTTTT	CASSLKTTTGELFF
TRBV11-2	.	TRBJ2-1	.	TGTGCCAGCAGCGGAGGCGGACGCTACAATGAGCAGTTCTTC	CASSGGGRYNEQFF
TRBV29-1	.	TRBJ1-2	many	TGCAGCGTTCTAGGAGGATCCTATGGCTACACCTTC	CSVLGGSYGYTF
TRBV5-1	.	TRBJ2-7	.	TGCGCCAGCAGCTTGGCCTCCTATCCGGGCACCTACGAGCAGTACTTC	CASSLASYPGTYEQYF
TRBV5-1	.	TRBJ2-2	many	TGCGCCAGCAGCTTGCTTGCGGGTTCCGGGGAGCTGTTTTTT	CASSLLAGSGELFF
TRBV7-9	.	TRBJ2-7	.	TGTGCCAGCAGCTCCGTCTCCCCCTACGAGCAGTACTTC	CASSSVSPYEQYF
TRBV6-1	.	TRBJ2-7	.	TGTGCCAGCAGTGAATTTGCCGAGCAGTACTTC	CASSEFAEQYF
TRBV15	.	TRBJ1-1	many	TGTGCCACCAGCAGGGCCGGGTCGTGGGGGCCGATTTTCTTT	CATSRAGSWGPIFF
TRBV24-1	TRBD1	TRBJ1-2	many	TGTGCCACCAGTGATCGCGGACAGGGGGACTATGGCTACACCTTC	CATSDRGQGDYGYTF
TRBV7-2	TRBD2	TRBJ2-3	few	TGTGCCAGCAGCGTTGGCGGGGGGCGGGGTACGCAGTATTTT	CASSVGGGRGTQYF